A selection of T cell receptor beta chains follows, all from one sample in a study of blood T cell repertoires in COVID-19. The table came from immunoSEQ multiplex PCR; TCRdb's copy has only in-frame clones and leaves some out. The data hold 300,000 to 400,000 clones, with roughly 90% observed a single time. Sequenced material: PBMCs or T cells enriched from blood (not recorded which). These receptors were taken from a woman in her 30s with acute COVID-19. Each CDR3 is given without its conserved first and last residue. Fields, in order: D gene, V gene, CDR3 protein. A D gene is named only where the DNA matches it firmly.

NA | TRBV12-5 | ASGLSDSPLH
TRBD1 | TRBV7-2 | ASSLVSIAGTGVSEQY
NA | TRBV5-1 | ASSLGGMNTEAF
NA | TRBV6-5 | ASTQGGLGNTIY
TRBD1 | TRBV11-2 | ASSFQTGEPYEQY
TRBD1 | TRBV5-6 | ASSLGTGGLYEQY
TRBD1 | TRBV24-1 | ATSENPGQGNTGELF
TRBD1 | TRBV7-9 | ASSLGGTDEKLF
NA | TRBV9 | ASSGVGQNQPQH
NA | TRBV21-1 | ASSSRPEAGYGYT
TRBD1 | TRBV5-1 | ASSLAWDRDSPLH
TRBD1 | TRBV14 | ASSRQTGGEQY
TRBD2 | TRBV4-1 | ASSQGGGGATGELF
NA | TRBV7-2 | ASSTTGTSVSYT
NA | TRBV24-1 | ATSDSRGAYSYEQY
TRBD1 | TRBV10-3 | ARRTGRSSGNTIY
TRBD2 | TRBV2 | ASSERLAGSTDTQY
TRBD1 | TRBV5-1 | ASSTGTGINYGYT
TRBD2 | TRBV4-1 | ASSQVASGVNEQF
NA | TRBV15 | ATSTRSTDTQY
TRBD2 | TRBV7-2 | ASSLIGTSGRYEQY
TRBD1 | TRBV29-1 | SVGPQGLYGYT
TRBD1 | TRBV28 | ASSNPIGTGGSKLF
NA | TRBV5-4 | ASSFLPSLAGANVLT
TRBD1 | TRBV11-1 | ASSLSSGTANYEQY
TRBD1 | TRBV7-3 | ASSEDRGETQY
TRBD2 | TRBV2 | ASSVGLLGTADTQY
TRBD2 | TRBV9 | ASSLSGGSTGELF
TRBD1 | TRBV19 | ASRDRGSTGELF